This T cell receptor (beta chain) was documented in a study of vaccination effects on CD4 cells after COVID-19. The overall study: Researchers obtained post-vaccine samples at a median of 72 days past the second dose.

Upon completion of roughly ten days in culture, CD4+ T cells were isolated. Of the BNT162b2 and mRNA-1273 vaccines, participants received two doses of one or the other. In regard to this clone: Antigen: not known.

The germline gives CDR1 KGHDR, CDR2 SFDVKD. Trimming removed 5 bases from V and 5 bases from J, with 8 bases in between. The length of the CDR3 is 12 residues. Sequencing was performed with immunoSEQ multiplex PCR; in TCRdb, only in-frame clones are kept and a portion is missing. The profile covers tens of thousands of clones, with roughly 74% appearing a single time and 2% to 2.5% taken by the ten largest. The chain joins TRBV24-1 to TRBJ2-5; a weak D match, TRBD2 (5 bases). The TCR comes from a human donor who received a COVID-19 vaccine. The sample was CD4+ T cells from PBMCs cultured without peptide, taken after COVID-19 vaccination. The CDR3, as DNA: TGTGCCACCAGTGCCCCGGGGGAGACCCAGTACTTC. Its translation: CATSAPGETQYF.